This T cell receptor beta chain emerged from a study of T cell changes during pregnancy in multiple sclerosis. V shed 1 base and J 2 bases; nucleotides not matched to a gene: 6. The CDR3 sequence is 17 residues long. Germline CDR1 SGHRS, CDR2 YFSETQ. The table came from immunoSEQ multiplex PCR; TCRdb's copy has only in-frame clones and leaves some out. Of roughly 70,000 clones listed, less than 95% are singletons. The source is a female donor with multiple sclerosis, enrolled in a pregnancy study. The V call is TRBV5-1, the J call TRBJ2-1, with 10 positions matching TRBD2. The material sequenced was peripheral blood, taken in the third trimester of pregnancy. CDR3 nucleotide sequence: TGCGCCAGCAGCTTGATACCCAGCGGGAGGGCCTACAATGAGCAGTTCTTC. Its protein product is CASSLIPSGRAYNEQFF.